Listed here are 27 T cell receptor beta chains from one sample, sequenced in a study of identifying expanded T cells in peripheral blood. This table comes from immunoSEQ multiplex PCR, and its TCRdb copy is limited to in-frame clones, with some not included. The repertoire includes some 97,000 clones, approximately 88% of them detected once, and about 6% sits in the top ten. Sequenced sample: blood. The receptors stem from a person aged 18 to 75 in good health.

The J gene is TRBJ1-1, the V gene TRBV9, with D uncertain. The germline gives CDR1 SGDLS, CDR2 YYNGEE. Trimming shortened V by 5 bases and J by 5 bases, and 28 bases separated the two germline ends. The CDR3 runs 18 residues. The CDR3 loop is CASSRTPQRAGAGTEAFF. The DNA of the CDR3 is TGTGCCAGCAGTCGTACACCACAAAGAGCGGGTGCGGGGACTGAAGCTTTCTTT.

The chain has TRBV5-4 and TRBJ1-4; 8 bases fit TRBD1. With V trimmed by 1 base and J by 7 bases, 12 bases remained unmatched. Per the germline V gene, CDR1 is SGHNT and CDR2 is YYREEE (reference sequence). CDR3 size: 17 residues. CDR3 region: CASSLWTGQSDLEKLFF. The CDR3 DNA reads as TGTGCCAGCAGCTTGTGGACAGGGCAATCAGACCTTGAAAAACTGTTTTTT.

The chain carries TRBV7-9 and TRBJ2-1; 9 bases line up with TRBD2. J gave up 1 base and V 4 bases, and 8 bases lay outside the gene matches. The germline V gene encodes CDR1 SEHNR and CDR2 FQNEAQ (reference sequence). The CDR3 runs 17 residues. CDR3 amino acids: CASSSVGGGASYNEQFF. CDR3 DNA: TGTGCCAGCAGCTCGGTTGGCGGGGGGGCATCCTACAATGAGCAGTTCTTC.

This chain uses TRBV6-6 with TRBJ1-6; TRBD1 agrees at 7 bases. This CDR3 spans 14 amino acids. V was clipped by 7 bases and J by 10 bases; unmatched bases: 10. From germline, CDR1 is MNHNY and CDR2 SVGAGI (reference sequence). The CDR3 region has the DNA TGTGCCAGCATGAGGACAGGAAGGGCCTCACCCCTCCACTTT. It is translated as CASMRTGRASPLHF.

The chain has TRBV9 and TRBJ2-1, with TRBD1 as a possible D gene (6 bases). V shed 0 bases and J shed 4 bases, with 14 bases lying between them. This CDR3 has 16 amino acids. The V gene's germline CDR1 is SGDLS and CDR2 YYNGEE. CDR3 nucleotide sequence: TGTGCCAGCAGCGTAGATTTGGGGGCCAGATACAATGAGCAGTTCTTC. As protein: CASSVDLGARYNEQFF.

The CDR3 DNA reads as TGTGCCAGCAGCCAAGATGGGGCAGGGGTTTTGGGCAATCAGCCCCAGCATTTT. This gives the protein CASSQDGAGVLGNQPQHF. The V call is TRBV4-2, the J call TRBJ1-5; a possible D gene is TRBD1 (6 bases). In germline, CDR1 is LGHNA, CDR2 YNFKEQ. CDR3 size: 18 residues. V was cut by 0 bases and J by 2 bases, with 17 bases left in between.

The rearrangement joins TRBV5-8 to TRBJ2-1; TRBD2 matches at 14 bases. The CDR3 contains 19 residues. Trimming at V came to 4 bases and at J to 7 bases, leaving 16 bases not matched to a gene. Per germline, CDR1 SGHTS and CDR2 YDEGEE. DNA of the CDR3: TGTGCCAGCAGCCGCCCCGGGACTAGCGGGAGTAGGGGTATTAATGAGCAGTTCTTC. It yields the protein CASSRPGTSGSRGINEQFF.

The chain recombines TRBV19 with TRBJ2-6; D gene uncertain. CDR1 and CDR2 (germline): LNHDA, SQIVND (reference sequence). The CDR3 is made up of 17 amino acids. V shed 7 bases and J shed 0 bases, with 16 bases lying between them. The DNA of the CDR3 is TGTGCCAGTATTGAAAGGACGGTGAGCTCTGGGGCCAACGTCCTGACTTTC. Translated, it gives CASIERTVSSGANVLTF.

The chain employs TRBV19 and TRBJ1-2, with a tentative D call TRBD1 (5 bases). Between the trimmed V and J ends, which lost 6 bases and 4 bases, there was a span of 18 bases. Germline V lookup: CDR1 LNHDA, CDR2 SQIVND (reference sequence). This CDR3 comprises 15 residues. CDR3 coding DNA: TGTGCCAGTAGAATCGGCGGGACGGGGTTCTATGGCTACACCTTC. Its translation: CASRIGGTGFYGYTF. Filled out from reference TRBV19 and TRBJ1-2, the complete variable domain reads DGGITQSPKYLFRKEGQNVTLSCEQNLNHDAMYWYRQDPGQGLRLIYYSQIVNDFQKGDIAEGYSVSREKKESFPLTVTSAQKNPTAFYLCASRIGGTGFYGYTFGSGTRLTVV.

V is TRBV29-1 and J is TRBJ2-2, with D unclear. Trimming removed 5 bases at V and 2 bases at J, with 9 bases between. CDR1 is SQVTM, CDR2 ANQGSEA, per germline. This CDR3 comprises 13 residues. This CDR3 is CSVWAANTGELFF. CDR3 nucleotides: TGCAGCGTTTGGGCAGCCAACACCGGGGAGCTGTTTTTT.

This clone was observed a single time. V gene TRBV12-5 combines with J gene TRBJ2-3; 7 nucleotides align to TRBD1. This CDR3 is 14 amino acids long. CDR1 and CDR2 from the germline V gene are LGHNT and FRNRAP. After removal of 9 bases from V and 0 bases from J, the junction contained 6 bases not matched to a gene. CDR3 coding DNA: TGTGCTAGCCACAACAGGGGAAGCACAGATACGCAGTATTTT. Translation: CASHNRGSTDTQYF. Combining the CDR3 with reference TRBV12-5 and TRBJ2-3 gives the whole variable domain DARVTQTPRHKVTEMGQEVTMRCQPILGHNTVFWYRQTMMQGLELLAYFRNRAPLDDSGMPKDRFSAEMPDATLATLKIQPSEPRDSAVYFCASHNRGSTDTQYFGPGTRLTVL.

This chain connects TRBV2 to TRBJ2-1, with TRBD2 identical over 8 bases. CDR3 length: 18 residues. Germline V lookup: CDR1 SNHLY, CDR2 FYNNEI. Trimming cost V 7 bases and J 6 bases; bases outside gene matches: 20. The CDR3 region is CASTGGLAPVSGPNEQFF. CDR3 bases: TGTGCCAGCACCGGCGGACTAGCTCCGGTGTCGGGCCCCAATGAGCAGTTCTTC. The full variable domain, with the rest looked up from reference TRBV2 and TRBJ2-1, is EPEVTQTPSHQVTQMGQEVILRCVPISNHLYFYWYRQILGQKVEFLVSFYNNEISEKSEIFDDQFSVERPDGSNFTLKIRSTKLEDSAMYFCASTGGLAPVSGPNEQFFGPGTRLTVL.

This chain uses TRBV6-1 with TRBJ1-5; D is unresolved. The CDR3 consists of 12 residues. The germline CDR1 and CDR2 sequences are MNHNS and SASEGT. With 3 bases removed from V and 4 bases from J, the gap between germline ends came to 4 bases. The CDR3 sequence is CASSEGNQPQHF. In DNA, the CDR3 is TGTGCCAGCAGTGAGGGGAATCAGCCCCAGCATTTT.

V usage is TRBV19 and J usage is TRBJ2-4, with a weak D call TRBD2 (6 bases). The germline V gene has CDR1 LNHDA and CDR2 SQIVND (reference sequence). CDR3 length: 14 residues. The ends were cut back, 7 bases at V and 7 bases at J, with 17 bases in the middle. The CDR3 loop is CASTPTRSGNIQYF. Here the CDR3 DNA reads TGTGCCAGTACCCCGACTAGGTCTGGCAACATTCAGTACTTC. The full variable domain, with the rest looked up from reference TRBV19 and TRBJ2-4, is DGGITQSPKYLFRKEGQNVTLSCEQNLNHDAMYWYRQDPGQGLRLIYYSQIVNDFQKGDIAEGYSVSREKKESFPLTVTSAQKNPTAFYLCASTPTRSGNIQYFGAGTRLSVL.

CDR3 nucleotides: TGTGCCAGCAGTGCCGCGGGACGAGTCGTCTACGAGCAGTACTTC. As protein: CASSAAGRVVYEQYF. This chain links TRBV2 with TRBJ2-7, with a possible D match to TRBD2 (6 bases). Germline V gives CDR1 SNHLY, CDR2 FYNNEI. This CDR3 spans 15 amino acids. V lost 4 bases and J lost 3, with 16 bases in between.

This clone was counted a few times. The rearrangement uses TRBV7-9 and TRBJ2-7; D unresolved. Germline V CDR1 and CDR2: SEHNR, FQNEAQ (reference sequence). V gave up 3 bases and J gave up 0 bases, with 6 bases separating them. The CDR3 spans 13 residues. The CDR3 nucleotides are TGTGCCAGCAGCTTGGACCTCTCCTACGAGCAGTACTTC. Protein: CASSLDLSYEQYF.

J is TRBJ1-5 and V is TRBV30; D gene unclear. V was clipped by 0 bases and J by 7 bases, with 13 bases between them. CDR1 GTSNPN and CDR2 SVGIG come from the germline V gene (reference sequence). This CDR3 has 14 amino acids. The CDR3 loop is CAWSVMTGEQPQHF. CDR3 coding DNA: TGTGCCTGGAGTGTAATGACTGGTGAGCAGCCCCAGCATTTT.

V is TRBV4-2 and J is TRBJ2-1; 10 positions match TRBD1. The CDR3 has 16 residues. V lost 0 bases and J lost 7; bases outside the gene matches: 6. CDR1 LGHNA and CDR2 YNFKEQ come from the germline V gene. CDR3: CASSQDGDRGLNEQFF. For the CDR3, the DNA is TGTGCCAGCAGCCAAGACGGTGACAGGGGGCTGAATGAGCAGTTCTTC.

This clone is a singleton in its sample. The CDR3 sequence: CASSQEPLDGAYEQYF. The CDR3 DNA follows: TGCGCCAGCAGCCAAGAACCCTTGGATGGGGCCTACGAGCAGTACTTC. This rearrangement joins TRBV4-3 to TRBJ2-7; D is ambiguous. This CDR3 contains 16 residues. The germline V gene encodes CDR1 LGHNA and CDR2 YSLEER. With 0 bases removed from V and 2 bases from J, the gap between germline ends came to 14 bases.

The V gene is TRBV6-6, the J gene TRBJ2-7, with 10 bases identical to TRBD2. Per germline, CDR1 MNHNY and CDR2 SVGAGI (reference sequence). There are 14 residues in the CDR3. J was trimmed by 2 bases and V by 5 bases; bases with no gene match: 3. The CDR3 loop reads CASSRTSGTYEQYF. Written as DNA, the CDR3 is TGTGCCAGCAGTCGGACTAGCGGCACCTACGAGCAGTACTTC.

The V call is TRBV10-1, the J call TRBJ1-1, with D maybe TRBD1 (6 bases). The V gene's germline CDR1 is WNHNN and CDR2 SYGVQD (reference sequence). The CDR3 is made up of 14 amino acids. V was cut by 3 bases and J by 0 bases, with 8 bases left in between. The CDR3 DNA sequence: TGCGCCAGCAGTGAAAGGGGGATGAACACTGAAGCTTTCTTT. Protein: CASSERGMNTEAFF.

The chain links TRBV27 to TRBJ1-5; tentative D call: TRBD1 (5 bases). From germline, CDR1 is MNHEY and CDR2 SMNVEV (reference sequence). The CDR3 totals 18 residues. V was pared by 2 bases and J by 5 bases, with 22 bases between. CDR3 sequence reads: CASSLRFLGDKDYQPQHF. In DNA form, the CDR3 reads TGTGCCAGCAGTTTAAGGTTCCTGGGGGATAAAGACTATCAGCCCCAGCATTTT.

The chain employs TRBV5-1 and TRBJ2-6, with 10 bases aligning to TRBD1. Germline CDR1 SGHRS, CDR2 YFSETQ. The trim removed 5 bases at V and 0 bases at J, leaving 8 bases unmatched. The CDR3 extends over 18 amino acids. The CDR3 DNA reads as TGCGCCAGCAGGATAGGGACAGGGGTATCCTCTGGGGCCAACGTCCTGACTTTC. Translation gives CASRIGTGVSSGANVLTF.

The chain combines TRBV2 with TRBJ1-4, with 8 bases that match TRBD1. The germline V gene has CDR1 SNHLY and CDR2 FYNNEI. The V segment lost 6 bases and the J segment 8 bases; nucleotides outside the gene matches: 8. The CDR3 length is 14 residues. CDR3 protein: CASRGQGGYEKLFF. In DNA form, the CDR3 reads TGTGCCAGCAGAGGACAGGGAGGGTACGAAAAACTGTTTTTT.

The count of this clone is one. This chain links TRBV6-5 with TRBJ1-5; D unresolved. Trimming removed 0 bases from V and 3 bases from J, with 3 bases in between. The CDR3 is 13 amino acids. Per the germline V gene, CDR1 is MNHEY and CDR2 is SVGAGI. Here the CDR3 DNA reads TGTGCCAGCAGTTACTCAGACAATCAGCCCCAGCATTTT. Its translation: CASSYSDNQPQHF.

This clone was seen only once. In DNA form, the CDR3 reads TGTGCCAGCAGTACAGGGGGATCTAGCAATCAGCCCCAGCATTTT. Its translation is CASSTGGSSNQPQHF. The V call is TRBV7-2, the J call TRBJ1-5; the match to TRBD1 covers 8 bases. The CDR3 covers 15 residues. CDR1 SGHTA and CDR2 FQGNSA come from the germline V gene. V lost 6 bases, J lost 0 bases, and 4 bases stayed unmatched.

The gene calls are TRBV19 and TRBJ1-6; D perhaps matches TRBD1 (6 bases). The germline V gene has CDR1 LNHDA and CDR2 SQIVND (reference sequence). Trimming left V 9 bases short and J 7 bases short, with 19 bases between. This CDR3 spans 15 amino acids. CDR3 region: CASSQGNLRNSPLHF. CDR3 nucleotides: TGTGCCAGCTCACAGGGTAATCTTCGGAATTCACCCCTCCACTTT.